This passage covers 17 T cell receptor beta chains from one sample sequenced in a study of OX40 agonist ivuxolimab in advanced cancers. TCRdb's copy holds only in-frame clones and misses some; the assay was immunoSEQ multiplex PCR. The table shows some 64,000 clones, with about 92% occurring only once. Material: CD4+ or CD8+ T cells sorted from blood, obtained in a trial of the OX40 agonist ivuxolimab. The receptors come from an adult with an advanced solid tumor such as melanoma, head and neck, liver or kidney cancer.

The chain links TRBV28 to TRBJ2-7; unclear D gene. The CDR3 length is 13 residues. CDR1 is MDHEN, CDR2 SYDVKM, per germline. V was trimmed by 3 bases and J by 6 bases, leaving 12 bases between them. CDR3 nucleotides: TGTGCCAGCAGTTTTGTCCGGCCGGGCGAGCAGTACTTC. This gives the protein CASSFVRPGEQYF.

The rearrangement links TRBV28 to TRBJ1-5, with TRBD1 matching over 8 bases. J was trimmed by 0 bases and V by 10 bases; bases with no gene match: 2. From germline, CDR1 is MDHEN and CDR2 SYDVKM. This CDR3 is 13 amino acids long. The CDR3 DNA follows: TGTGCCACCGACAGGGGTAGCAATCAGCCCCAGCATTTT. As protein: CATDRGSNQPQHF. Full variable domain (outside the CDR3, taken from reference TRBV28 and TRBJ1-5): DVKVTQSSRYLVKRTGEKVFLECVQDMDHENMFWYRQDPGLGLRLIYFSYDVKMKEKGDIPEGYSVSREKKERFSLILESASTNQTSMYLCATDRGSNQPQHFGDGTRLSIL.

V gene TRBV27 combines with J gene TRBJ1-2, with 9 bases lining up with TRBD1. The CDR3 is 18 residues long. Per germline, CDR1 MNHEY and CDR2 SMNVEV (reference sequence). V gave up 6 bases and J gave up 1 base; unmatched junction bases: 15. The DNA for the CDR3 is TGTGCCAGCAGCCCCATAAACTCGGACAGGGGTTTTAACTATGGCTACACCTTC. It yields the protein CASSPINSDRGFNYGYTF.

The rearrangement joins TRBV6-6 to TRBJ1-4; D not resolved. CDR3 length: 12 residues. Germline CDR1 is MNHNY and CDR2 is SVGAGI (reference sequence). V was shortened by 5 bases and J by 12 bases, with 13 bases between the two germline ends. CDR3 loop: CASSRAGWELFF. CDR3 nucleotides: TGTGCCAGCAGTAGGGCAGGTTGGGAACTGTTTTTT.

The J gene is TRBJ2-3, the V gene TRBV30; D gene uncertain. Germline V gene sequence: CDR1 GTSNPN, CDR2 SVGIG (reference sequence). The CDR3 consists of 13 residues. The V and J ends lost 2 bases and 4 bases respectively, with 10 bases between them. The CDR3 nucleotides read TGTGCCTGGAGTAGGGTAGGCGCAGATACGCAGTATTTT. Translated: CAWSRVGADTQYF.

This chain links TRBV2 with TRBJ2-7, with D perhaps matching TRBD2 (6 bases). Trimming left V 8 bases short and J 0 bases short, with 14 bases between. CDR3 length: 14 amino acids. Germline loops: CDR1 SNHLY, CDR2 FYNNEI. The CDR3 is CASEEGVISYEQYV. The CDR3 DNA is TGTGCCAGCGAGGAGGGAGTGATCTCCTACGAGCAGTACGTC.

This CDR3 reads CASSQVGGDSLPYEQYF. Written as DNA, the CDR3 is TGTGCCAGCAGCCAAGTCGGAGGGGACAGCCTGCCCTACGAGCAGTACTTC. The chain uses TRBV4-2 and TRBJ2-7, with D maybe TRBD1 (7 bases). Trimming removed 1 base from V and 2 bases from J, with 18 bases in between. The CDR3 extends over 17 amino acids. In germline, CDR1 is LGHNA, CDR2 YNFKEQ.

CDR3 in amino acids: CASSPLGPRTNTEAFF. The CDR3 region has the DNA TGCGCCAGCAGCCCCCTAGGGCCCCGGACGAACACTGAAGCTTTCTTT. The rearrangement uses TRBV4-3 and TRBJ1-1; no firm D call. Per the germline V gene, CDR1 is LGHNA and CDR2 is YSLEER. Trimming pared 4 bases from V and 1 base from J, leaving 16 bases between. The length of the CDR3 is 16 residues.

V is TRBV7-6 and J is TRBJ1-5; possibly TRBD1 for D (6 bases). CDR3 size: 16 residues. V was shortened by 1 base and J by 6 bases, with 16 bases between the two germline ends. Germline V lookup: CDR1 SGHVS, CDR2 FNYEAQ. Here the CDR3 DNA reads TGTGCCAGCAGCTTAGGGCCCCCAGAGGGGGGTCAGCCCCAGCATTTT. Residues: CASSLGPPEGGQPQHF.

The table lists this clone with a count of one. The chain recombines TRBV19 with TRBJ2-1; D may be TRBD1 (6 bases). Germline loops: CDR1 LNHDA, CDR2 SQIVND (reference sequence). There are 11 residues in the CDR3. Trimming cost V 4 bases and J 10 bases, with 8 bases left between them. The CDR3 protein is CASSKGTEQFF. The CDR3 DNA is TGTGCCAGTAGTAAAGGGACAGAGCAGTTCTTC.

The chain couples TRBV29-1 to TRBJ2-1, with D uncertain. The CDR3 runs 13 residues. V dropped 0 bases and J dropped 5 bases, with 8 bases sitting between them. Germline loops: CDR1 SQVTM, CDR2 ANQGSEA. The CDR3 DNA reads TGCAGCGTTGAAGATCTTCAGGACAATGAGCAGTTCTTC. Translated: CSVEDLQDNEQFF.

This clone is labeled as medium-sized (0.01 to 0.1%). The chain uses TRBV7-3 and TRBJ1-1; perhaps TRBD1 as D (5 bases). The CDR3 extends over 14 amino acids. Germline-derived CDR1 and CDR2 are SGHTA and FQGTGA. Trimming stripped 3 bases from V and 12 bases from J, with 20 bases between. As DNA, the CDR3 is TGTGCCAGCAGCTTTGGATTATTGGGGACGGAGACTTTCTTT. This codes for CASSFGLLGTETFF. The whole variable domain, filled in from reference TRBV7-3 and TRBJ1-1, reads GAGVSQTPSNKVTEKGKYVELRCDPISGHTALYWYRQSLGQGPEFLIYFQGTGAADDSGLPNDRFFAVRPEGSVSTLKIQRTERGDSAVYLCASSFGLLGTETFFGQGTRLTVV.

J is TRBJ2-7 and V is TRBV14, with D hard to call. The V and J ends lost 0 bases and 6 bases respectively, with 9 bases between them. The CDR3 sequence is 13 residues long. Germline assignment: CDR1 SGHDN and CDR2 FVKESK. The CDR3 is CASSQDGEREQYF. The CDR3 DNA sequence: TGTGCCAGCAGCCAAGATGGGGAACGCGAGCAGTACTTC.

The chain uses TRBV23-1 and TRBJ2-3; 8 nucleotides line up with TRBD1. TRBV23-1 is treated as an ORF (open reading frame) with a function not yet certain. The V gene end was trimmed by 10 bases and the J gene end by 2 bases; junction bases not matched to a gene: 11. The CDR3 sequence is 15 residues long. CDR3 loop: CATPTTGVHTDTQYF. CDR3 sequence (DNA): TGCGCCACTCCCACGACAGGGGTCCACACAGATACGCAGTATTTT.

The V call is TRBV27, the J call TRBJ2-7; D is ambiguous. The ends were cut back, 6 bases at V and 3 bases at J, with 9 bases in the middle. The CDR3 is made up of 12 amino acids. Germline CDR1 is MNHEY and CDR2 is SMNVEV (reference sequence). DNA of the CDR3: TGTGCCAGCAGCCCCAATGTCTACGAGCAGTACTTC. This encodes CASSPNVYEQYF.

This clone has a single count. The chain joins TRBV4-1 to TRBJ2-1, with a possible D match to TRBD1 (6 bases). V dropped 4 bases and J dropped 2 bases, with 12 bases sitting between them. This CDR3 is 15 amino acids long. CDR1 is MGHRA, CDR2 YSYEKL, per germline. This CDR3 reads CASSRTRDTYNEQFF. CDR3 DNA sequence: TGCGCCAGCAGCCGAACCAGGGACACCTACAATGAGCAGTTCTTC.

CDR3 protein: CAGQTGNQPQHF. In DNA form, the CDR3 reads TGTGCCGGACAGACGGGCAATCAGCCCCAGCATTTT. J is TRBJ1-5 and V is TRBV19, with D possibly being TRBD1 (6 bases). V shed 11 bases and J shed 2 bases, with 10 bases lying between them. The germline V gene has CDR1 LNHDA and CDR2 SQIVND (reference sequence). The CDR3 has 12 residues.